The source of this T cell receptor (beta chain) is a study of shared clonotypes between healthy human individuals. CDR3 size: 12 residues. Germline CDR1 reads GTSNPN; CDR2 reads SVGIG (reference sequence). CD45RO-negative, CCR7-selected cells formed the naive CD8 fraction, which excluded terminally differentiated effector memory CD45RA+ cells. Clones were sequenced by immunoSEQ multiplex PCR, and TCRdb holds only the in-frame ones, with some missing. Of nearly 600,000 clones listed, just under 97% are singletons. The V call is TRBV30, the J call TRBJ2-5; D gene unclear. The J call may be incorrect, as the DNA end agrees better with TRBJ2-7. Input material: naive CD8+ T cells sorted from blood. This clonotype was sampled from a woman aged 25 to 39 in good health. CDR3 DNA sequence: TGTGCCTGGAGTTCGGTAGGTGGCGAGCAGTACTTC. Translation gives CAWSSVGGEQYF.